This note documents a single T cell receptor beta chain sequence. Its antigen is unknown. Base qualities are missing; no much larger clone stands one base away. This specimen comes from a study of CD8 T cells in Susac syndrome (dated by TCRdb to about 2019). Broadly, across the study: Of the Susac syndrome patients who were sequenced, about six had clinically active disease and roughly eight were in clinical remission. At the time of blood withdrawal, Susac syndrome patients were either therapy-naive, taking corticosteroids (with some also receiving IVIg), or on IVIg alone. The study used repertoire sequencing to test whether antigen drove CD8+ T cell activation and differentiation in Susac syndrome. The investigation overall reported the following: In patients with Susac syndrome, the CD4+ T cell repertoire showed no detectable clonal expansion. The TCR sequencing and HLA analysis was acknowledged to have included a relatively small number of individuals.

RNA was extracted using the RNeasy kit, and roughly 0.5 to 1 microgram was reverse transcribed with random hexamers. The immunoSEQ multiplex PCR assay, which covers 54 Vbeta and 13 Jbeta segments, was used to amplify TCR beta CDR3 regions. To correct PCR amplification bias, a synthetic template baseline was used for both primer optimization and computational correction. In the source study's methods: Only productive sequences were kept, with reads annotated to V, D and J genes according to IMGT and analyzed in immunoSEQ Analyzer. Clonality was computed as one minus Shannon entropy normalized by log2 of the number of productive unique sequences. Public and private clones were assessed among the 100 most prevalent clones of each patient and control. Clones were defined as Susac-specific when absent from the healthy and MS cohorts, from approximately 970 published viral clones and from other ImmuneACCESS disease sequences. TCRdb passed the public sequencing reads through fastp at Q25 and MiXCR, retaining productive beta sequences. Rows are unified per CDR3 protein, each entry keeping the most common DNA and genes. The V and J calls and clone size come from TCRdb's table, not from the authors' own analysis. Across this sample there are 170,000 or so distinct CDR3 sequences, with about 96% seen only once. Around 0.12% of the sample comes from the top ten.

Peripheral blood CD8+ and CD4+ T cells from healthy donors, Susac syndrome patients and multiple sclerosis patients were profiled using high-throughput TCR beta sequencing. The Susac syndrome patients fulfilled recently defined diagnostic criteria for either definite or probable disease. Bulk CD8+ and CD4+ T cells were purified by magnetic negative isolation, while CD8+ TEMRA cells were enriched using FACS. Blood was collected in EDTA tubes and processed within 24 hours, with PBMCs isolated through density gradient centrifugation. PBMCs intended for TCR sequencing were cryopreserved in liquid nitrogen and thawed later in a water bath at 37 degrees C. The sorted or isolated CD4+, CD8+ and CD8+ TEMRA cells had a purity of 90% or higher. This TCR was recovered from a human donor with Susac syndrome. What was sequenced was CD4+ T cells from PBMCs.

The CDR3 sequence is CASSQDNGQGGKLFF. The sequenced DNA: TGTGCCAGCAGCCAAGATAACGGACAGGGAGGAAAACTGTTTTTT. The chain was built from TRBV4-2 and TRBJ1-4; TRBD1 agrees with 8 junctional bases. The germline V gene gives CDR1 as LGHNA and CDR2 as YNFKEQ. Unmatched junction bases come to 7, with V trimmed by 0 bases and J by 10 bases. From the cysteine up to the phenylalanine, the CDR3 has a length of 15 residues. Kept here is only the CDR3 DNA, which spans 45 bases and is read in frame from base 1.